The 27 T cell receptor beta chains given below trace back to one sample, sequenced in a study of blood T cell repertoires in COVID-19. Using immunoSEQ multiplex PCR, the repertoire was profiled, and TCRdb retains in-frame clones only, with some absent. The repertoire holds about 180,000 clones, with 80% to 90% as singletons. Sequenced material: peripheral blood. These receptors came from a man between 60 and 70 years old with acute or convalescent COVID-19.

V is TRBV5-1 and J is TRBJ2-7; perhaps TRBD1 as D (7 bases). Between the trimmed V and J ends, which lost 4 bases and 3 bases, there was a span of 14 bases. The CDR3 has 14 residues. Germline assignment: CDR1 SGHRS and CDR2 YFSETQ. DNA for the CDR3: TGCGCCAGCAGCCAGGGGGGCGGAAGCTACGAGCAGTACTTC. Amino acid sequence: CASSQGGGSYEQYF.

This clone came up once. The chain employs TRBV7-3 and TRBJ2-1, with 9 bases aligning to TRBD1. V lost 1 base, J lost 6 bases, and 4 bases stayed unmatched. This CDR3 is built from 15 residues. The germline V gene encodes CDR1 SGHTA and CDR2 FQGTGA. Here the CDR3 DNA reads TGTGCCAGCAGCTTAAACAGGGGGCCGGTCAATGAGCAGTTCTTC. Residues: CASSLNRGPVNEQFF.

The rearrangement joins TRBV5-5 to TRBJ2-1; the match to TRBD1 covers 10 bases. In germline, CDR1 is SGHKS, CDR2 YYEKEE (reference sequence). The CDR3 extends over 17 amino acids. The V and J ends lost 2 bases and 3 bases, in that order; junction bases with no gene match: 8. CDR3 in amino acids: CASSLEPTGGFYNEQFF. In DNA, the CDR3 is TGTGCCAGCAGCTTAGAACCGACAGGGGGCTTCTACAATGAGCAGTTCTTC.

The rearrangement links TRBV19 to TRBJ1-6; 9 bases map to TRBD1. After removal of 7 bases from V and 7 bases from J, the junction contained 5 bases not matched to a gene. Per germline, CDR1 LNHDA and CDR2 SQIVND (reference sequence). The CDR3 sequence is 14 residues long. CDR3: CASTPGTGNSPLHF. CDR3 coding DNA: TGTGCCAGTACCCCCGGGACAGGGAATTCACCCCTCCACTTT.

V and J are TRBV7-9 and TRBJ2-2; TRBD1 agrees at 8 bases. The CDR3 length is 16 residues. Germline trimming cut 2 bases from V and 4 bases from J; bases unmatched to any gene: 6. Germline lookup yields CDR1 SEHNR and CDR2 FQNEAQ (reference sequence). The CDR3 reads CASSLSQGASTGELFF. CDR3 bases: TGTGCCAGCAGCTTAAGTCAGGGGGCTTCCACCGGGGAGCTGTTTTTT.

The sample holds one count of this clone. This sequence joins TRBV4-3 and TRBJ2-3, with 10 bases aligning to TRBD2. This CDR3 has 18 amino acids. The ends lost 0 bases at V and 4 bases at J; junction bases unmatched: 10. CDR1 and CDR2 from the germline V gene are LGHNA and YSLEER. The CDR3 nucleotides read TGCGCCAGCAGCCAAGATTGGGTGAATAGCGGGAGGTCAGATACGCAGTATTTT. This translates into CASSQDWVNSGRSDTQYF.

This clone has just one count. The chain is built from TRBV28 and TRBJ2-1; 8 nucleotides agree with TRBD1. Germline values: CDR1 MDHEN, CDR2 SYDVKM. The CDR3 is 16 amino acids. With 1 base clipped from V and 7 bases from J, the junction kept 9 bases outside the gene matches. The chain's CDR3 is CASSLLTGAGFNEQFF. CDR3 coding DNA: TGTGCCAGCAGTTTATTGACAGGGGCCGGTTTTAATGAGCAGTTCTTC.

V is TRBV7-9 and J is TRBJ2-1, with no clear D. The germline V gene encodes CDR1 SEHNR and CDR2 FQNEAQ (reference sequence). The CDR3 runs 13 residues. V was shortened by 0 bases and J by 9 bases, with 9 bases between the two germline ends. The CDR3 DNA reads as TGTGCCAGCAGCTTAGCTCTGGCAGGTGAGCAGTTCTTC. Its translation is CASSLALAGEQFF.

The chain uses TRBV5-1 and TRBJ2-7, with 7 bases aligning to TRBD2. Trimming took 1 base from V and 0 from J; bases not matched to a gene: 19. The V gene's germline CDR1 is SGHRS and CDR2 YFSETQ. The CDR3 length is 20 residues. The CDR3 nucleotides read TGCGCCAGCAGCTTGTTCCCTCGGGACGAGTGGGGGGGACTCTCCTACGAGCAGTACTTC. Encoded protein: CASSLFPRDEWGGLSYEQYF.

The chain employs TRBV18 and TRBJ2-2, with D perhaps TRBD2 (5 bases). V lost 6 bases and J lost 5, with 16 bases in between. Germline assignment: CDR1 KGHSH and CDR2 LQKENI. The CDR3 length is 15 residues. CDR3 loop: CASSGQGGGTGELFF. The DNA of the CDR3 is TGTGCCAGCTCCGGGCAAGGAGGCGGTACCGGGGAGCTGTTTTTT. Variable domain in full (rest from reference TRBV18 and TRBJ2-2): NAGVMQNPRHLVRRRGQEARLRCSPMKGHSHVYWYRQLPEEGLKFMVYLQKENIIDESGMPKERFSAEFPKEGPSILRIQQVVRGDSAAYFCASSGQGGGTGELFFGEGSRLTVL.

This chain uses TRBV6-5 with TRBJ1-2; 8 bases map to TRBD1. V lost 6 bases, J lost 4 bases, and 7 bases stayed unmatched. Germline loops: CDR1 MNHEY, CDR2 SVGAGI. There are 14 residues in the CDR3. The CDR3 coding sequence is TGTGCCAGCAGCGATTTGGACAGGGCCTATGGCTACACCTTC. It specifies CASSDLDRAYGYTF.

The chain uses TRBV5-4 and TRBJ2-7; 9 nucleotides align to TRBD2. Germline trimming cut 1 base from V and 2 bases from J; bases unmatched to any gene: 7. Germline V gives CDR1 SGHNT, CDR2 YYREEE (reference sequence). The CDR3 spans 16 residues. CDR3 region: CASSLYSGSYPYEQYF. The CDR3 nucleotides are TGTGCCAGCAGCTTGTATAGCGGGAGTTACCCCTACGAGCAGTACTTC.

V and J are TRBV4-1 and TRBJ2-1, with 8 bases matching TRBD1. Germline-derived CDR1 and CDR2 are MGHRA and YSYEKL. The ends lost 0 bases at V and 7 bases at J; junction bases unmatched: 11. This CDR3 spans 17 amino acids. The CDR3 loop is CASSQDGSGGLWNEQFF. The DNA of the CDR3 is TGCGCCAGCAGCCAAGATGGATCAGGGGGCTTGTGGAATGAGCAGTTCTTC.

About this clone: This sample also contains other DNA sequences that code for the same CDR3. J is TRBJ2-2 and V is TRBV2, with a possible D match to TRBD2 (6 bases). The germline V gene encodes CDR1 SNHLY and CDR2 FYNNEI. Trimming took off 6 bases at V and 4 bases at J, with 12 bases between the two ends. The CDR3 is 14 residues long. The CDR3 loop is CASSPGAGTGELFF. The CDR3 bases are TGTGCCAGCAGCCCGGGAGCGGGCACCGGGGAGCTGTTTTTT.

The chain employs TRBV21-1 and TRBJ2-5; the D call TRBD2 from the table was never checked on the DNA. TRBV21-1 is recorded as a pseudogene. This CDR3 has 15 residues. This CDR3 reads CASSSPRDWWETQYF. The CDR3 DNA is TGTGCCAGCAGCTCTCCAAGGGACTGGTGGGAGACCCAGTACTTC.

The chain carries TRBV18 and TRBJ1-4; D perhaps matches TRBD1 (6 bases). The germline V gene has CDR1 KGHSH and CDR2 LQKENI. The V and J ends lost 2 bases and 0 bases respectively, with 7 bases between them. The CDR3 spans 15 residues. The CDR3 DNA sequence: TGTGCCAGCTCACCAGGGACAACAACTAATGAAAAACTGTTTTTT. Its protein is CASSPGTTTNEKLFF.

This chain uses TRBV5-4 with TRBJ1-2; TRBD1 might be the D (6 bases). The CDR3 spans 14 residues. Germline V lookup: CDR1 SGHNT, CDR2 YYREEE (reference sequence). Trimming took off 3 bases at V and 2 bases at J, with 11 bases between the two ends. CDR3 sequence reads: CASSSGDRNYGYTF. The CDR3, as DNA: TGTGCCAGCAGCTCAGGGGACCGGAACTATGGCTACACCTTC. Full variable domain (rest looked up from reference TRBV5-4 and TRBJ1-2): ETGVTQSPTHLIKTRGQQVTLRCSSQSGHNTVSWYQQALGQGPQFIFQYYREEENGRGNFPPRFSGLQFPNYSSELNVNALELDDSALYLCASSSGDRNYGYTFGSGTRLTVV.

This clone has just one count. The gene calls are TRBV11-3 and TRBJ2-7; weak D call: TRBD1 (6 bases). The CDR3 is made up of 14 amino acids. Per the germline V gene, CDR1 is SGHNT and CDR2 is YENEEA. Between the trimmed V and J ends, which lost 5 bases and 5 bases, there was a span of 16 bases. The CDR3 DNA reads as TGTGCCAGCAGCCGAGAACAGGGCAGCCACGAGCAGTACTTC. The encoded protein is CASSREQGSHEQYF.

The rearrangement links TRBV2 to TRBJ2-3; D unresolved. Trimming pared 8 bases from V and 0 bases from J, leaving 12 bases between. The CDR3 is 14 residues long. Germline CDR1 is SNHLY and CDR2 is FYNNEI. CDR3 bases: TGTGCCAGCCTGCGGTACGGTAGCACAGATACGCAGTATTTT. Translating it yields CASLRYGSTDTQYF.

The chain is built from TRBV20-1 and TRBJ2-4; TRBD2 matches at 7 bases. Germline values: CDR1 DFQATT, CDR2 SNEGSKA (reference sequence). The ends lost 3 bases at V and 4 bases at J; junction bases unmatched: 6. The CDR3 is 14 amino acids. CDR3 protein: CSASRLAVKNIQYF. The CDR3 nucleotides read TGCAGTGCTAGTCGGCTAGCGGTAAAAAACATTCAGTACTTC.

The chain joins TRBV9 to TRBJ1-1; 8 nucleotides match TRBD1. J gave up 5 bases and V 4 bases, and 13 bases lay outside the gene matches. The CDR3 totals 16 residues. From germline, CDR1 is SGDLS and CDR2 YYNGEE. DNA for the CDR3: TGTGCCAGCAGCCCCCGGGACAGGATTCCTGGGACTGAAGCTTTCTTT. It encodes CASSPRDRIPGTEAFF.

The gene calls are TRBV10-3 and TRBJ2-7, with 7 bases aligning to TRBD2. Germline assignment: CDR1 ENHRY and CDR2 SYGVKD. The CDR3 runs 11 residues. Trimming removed 11 bases from V and 4 bases from J; junction bases left unmatched: 5. The CDR3 nucleotides read TGTGCCGCTGGGGGGGGGTACGAGCAGTACTTC. Its translation: CAAGGGYEQYF.

The chain combines TRBV27 with TRBJ2-1; D is uncertain. This CDR3 region has 14 residues. Germline V gene sequence: CDR1 MNHEY, CDR2 SMNVEV (reference sequence). V shed 6 bases and J shed 3 bases, with 12 bases lying between them. CDR3 in amino acids: CASSPNRYYNEQFF. The CDR3 DNA reads as TGTGCCAGCAGCCCCAACCGGTACTACAATGAGCAGTTCTTC.

The V gene is TRBV3-1 (or the pseudogene TRBV3-2), the J gene TRBJ2-1; 10 bases map to TRBD2. Per germline, CDR1 LGHDT and CDR2 YNNKEL (reference sequence). V shed 0 bases, J shed 8 bases, and the junction held 7 bases outside the gene matches. This CDR3 comprises 16 residues. The CDR3 bases are TGTGCCAGCAGCCAAGATCTAGCGGGAGTAATAGATGAGCAGTTCTTC. Its protein is CASSQDLAGVIDEQFF.

The chain combines TRBV18 with TRBJ2-1; tentatively, D is TRBD2 (6 bases). This CDR3 is 16 amino acids long. Trimming removed 3 bases at V and 0 bases at J, with 12 bases between. Germline V gene lookup returns CDR1 KGHSH and CDR2 LQKENI. CDR3: CASSPDLADSYNEQFF. CDR3 DNA sequence: TGTGCCAGCTCACCCGACTTAGCGGACTCCTACAATGAGCAGTTCTTC.

This chain uses TRBV14 with TRBJ2-1; 7 bases are shared with TRBD1. CDR1 is SGHDN and CDR2 is FVKESK in the germline V gene. The CDR3 runs 16 residues. With 0 bases clipped from V and 2 bases from J, the junction kept 4 bases outside the gene matches. CDR3 sequence reads: CASSQDSGQTYNEQFF. In DNA, the CDR3 is TGTGCCAGCAGCCAAGATTCGGGACAGACCTACAATGAGCAGTTCTTC. Full variable domain (remainder filled in from reference TRBV14 and TRBJ2-1): EAGVTQFPSHSVIEKGQTVTLRCDPISGHDNLYWYRRVMGKEIKFLLHFVKESKQDESGMPNNRFLAERTGGTYSTLKVQPAELEDSGVYFCASSQDSGQTYNEQFFGPGTRLTVL.

The V gene is TRBV21-1, the J gene TRBJ1-2. TRBV21-1 is listed as a pseudogene. The CDR3 has 13 amino acids. The CDR3 DNA follows: TGTGCCAGCAGCGTCCCGGCCGGGCGGGGAGGGACCTTC. This translates into CASSVPAGRGGTF.